This passage covers 6 T cell receptor beta chains from one sample sequenced in a study of PD-1 blockade in classical Hodgkin lymphoma. Repertoires were generated with immunoSEQ multiplex PCR, while TCRdb's copy carries only in-frame clones and drops some. Among under 80,000 clones listed, 87% were seen once. Time point: cycle 4 day 1 (C4D1), after 6 weeks of nivolumab. Relapses following autologous stem cell transplantation were seen in all patients, with brentuximab vedotin exposure varying. Sequenced material: peripheral blood mononuclear cells (PBMCs), taken before the fourth cycle of nivolumab. The receptors come from a human donor with classical Hodgkin lymphoma.

The chain combines TRBV5-1 with TRBJ2-2; the match to TRBD1 covers 8 bases. With V trimmed by 4 bases and J by 6 bases, 8 bases remained unmatched. Germline V CDR1 and CDR2: SGHRS, YFSETQ. This CDR3 has 15 residues. The CDR3: CASSQTGVEAGELFF. CDR3 nucleotides: TGCGCCAGCAGCCAGACAGGGGTTGAGGCCGGGGAGCTGTTTTTT.

The chain recombines TRBV5-1 with TRBJ2-4; the match to TRBD1 covers 7 bases. The CDR3 loop spans 13 amino acids. Per the germline V gene, CDR1 is SGHRS and CDR2 is YFSETQ. V was clipped by 4 bases and J by 5 bases; unmatched bases: 3. CDR3: CASSLGTENIQYF. CDR3 nucleotide sequence: TGCGCCAGCAGCCTAGGGACAGAAAACATTCAGTACTTC.

The rearrangement joins TRBV12-5 to TRBJ2-3; D is undetermined. Per germline, CDR1 LGHNT and CDR2 FRNRAP. V lost 2 bases, J lost 7 bases, and 10 bases lay in between. CDR3 length: 13 amino acids. The DNA of the CDR3 is TGTGCTAGTGGTTTGCCTGTCAGGAATACGCAGTATTTT. Translation: CASGLPVRNTQYF.

The chain joins TRBV19 to TRBJ2-1, with D tentatively TRBD2 (6 bases). Germline CDR1 is LNHDA and CDR2 is SQIVND (reference sequence). V lost 0 bases and J 6 bases, leaving 18 bases between the germline ends. The CDR3 is made up of 17 amino acids. The CDR3 DNA sequence: TGTGCCAGTAGTATAGAGGGACTCCCTAGGCCCTTCAATGAGCAGTTCTTC. Translated: CASSIEGLPRPFNEQFF.

V gene TRBV5-1 combines with J gene TRBJ1-2; maybe TRBD1 (5 bases). CDR1 is SGHRS and CDR2 is YFSETQ in the germline V gene. The CDR3 is made up of 14 amino acids. Trimming shortened V by 1 base and J by 4 bases, and 11 bases separated the two germline ends. CDR3 amino acids: CASSLRGGTYGYTF. The CDR3 DNA reads as TGCGCCAGCAGCTTGCGTGGAGGGACCTATGGCTACACCTTC.

J is TRBJ2-5 and V is TRBV5-1, with 9 bases identical to TRBD1. V shed 3 bases, J shed 2 bases, and the junction held 5 bases outside the gene matches. The CDR3 is 15 residues long. The germline V gene has CDR1 SGHRS and CDR2 YFSETQ. Written as DNA, the CDR3 is TGCGCCAGCAGCTCGGGGACAGGGCCACAAGAGACCCAGTACTTC. Translating gives CASSSGTGPQETQYF.